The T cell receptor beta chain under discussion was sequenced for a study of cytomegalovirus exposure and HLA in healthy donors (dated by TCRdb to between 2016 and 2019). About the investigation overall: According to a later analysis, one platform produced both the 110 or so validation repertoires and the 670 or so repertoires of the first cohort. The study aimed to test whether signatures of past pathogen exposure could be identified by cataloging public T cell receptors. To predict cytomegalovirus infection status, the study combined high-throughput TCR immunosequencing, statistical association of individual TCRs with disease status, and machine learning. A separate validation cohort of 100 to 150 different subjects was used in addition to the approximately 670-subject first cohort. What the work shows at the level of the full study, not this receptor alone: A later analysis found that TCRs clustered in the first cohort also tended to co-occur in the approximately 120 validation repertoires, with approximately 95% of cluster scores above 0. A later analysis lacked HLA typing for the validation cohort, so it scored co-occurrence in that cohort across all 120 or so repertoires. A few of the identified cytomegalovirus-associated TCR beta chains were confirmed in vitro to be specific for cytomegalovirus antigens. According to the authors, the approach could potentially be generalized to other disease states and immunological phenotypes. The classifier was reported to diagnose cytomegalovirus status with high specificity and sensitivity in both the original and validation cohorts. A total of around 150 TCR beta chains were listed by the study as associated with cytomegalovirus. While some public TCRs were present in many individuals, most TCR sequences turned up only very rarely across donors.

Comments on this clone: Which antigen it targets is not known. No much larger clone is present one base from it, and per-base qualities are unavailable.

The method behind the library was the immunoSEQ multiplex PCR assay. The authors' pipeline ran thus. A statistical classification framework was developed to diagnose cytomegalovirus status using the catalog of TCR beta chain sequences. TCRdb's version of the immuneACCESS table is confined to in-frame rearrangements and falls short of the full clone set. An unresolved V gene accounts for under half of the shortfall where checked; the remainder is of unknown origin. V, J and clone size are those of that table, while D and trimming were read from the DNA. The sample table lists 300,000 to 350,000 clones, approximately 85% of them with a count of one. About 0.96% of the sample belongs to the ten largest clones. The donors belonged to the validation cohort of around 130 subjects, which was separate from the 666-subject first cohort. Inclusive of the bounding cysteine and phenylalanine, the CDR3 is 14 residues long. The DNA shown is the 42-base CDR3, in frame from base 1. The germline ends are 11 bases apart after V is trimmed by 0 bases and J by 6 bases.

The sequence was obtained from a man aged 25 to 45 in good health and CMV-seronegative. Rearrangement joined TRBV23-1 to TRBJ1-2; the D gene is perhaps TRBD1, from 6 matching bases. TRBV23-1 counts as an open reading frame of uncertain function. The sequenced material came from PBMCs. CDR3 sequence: CASSQSRQVHGYTF. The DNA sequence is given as TGCGCCAGCAGTCAATCGCGACAGGTCCATGGCTACACCTTC.